This entry concerns a single T cell receptor (beta chain). Its cognate antigen is unknown. This sample was included in a study of cytomegalovirus exposure and HLA in healthy donors. Germline V lookup: CDR1 SQVTM, CDR2 ANQGSEA. V was pared by 6 bases and J by 2 bases, with 11 bases between. This CDR3 contains 12 residues. Study conclusions and caveats: In a later analysis, parvovirus B19, influenza, CMV and Epstein-Barr virus appeared linked to several top co-occurrence clusters. The study assumed roughly uniform donor sequencing depth for presence/absence analyses. Later analysis reportedly placed an Asian-associated ancestry cluster below the approximately 700-donor mean in N-insertions.

The PCR contained 60 Vbeta and 13 Jbeta primers. Some clones are missing from TCRdb's copy, which holds only in-frame ones; the method was immunoSEQ multiplex PCR. Among around 200,000 clones listed, around 88% were seen once. The TCR was taken from a woman in her 30s in good health and CMV-seronegative. The chain carries TRBV29-1 and TRBJ2-7; no reliable D call. Sequencing was performed on PBMCs. This CDR3 reads CSVLASAYEQYF. CDR3 nucleotides: TGCAGCGTCTTGGCCAGCGCCTACGAGCAGTACTTC.